The rows below give T cell receptor beta chains drawn from one sample of a study of cytomegalovirus exposure and HLA in healthy donors. TCRdb's copy holds only in-frame clones and misses some; the assay was immunoSEQ multiplex PCR. The repertoire has more than 150,000 clones, roughly 80% of them found once; the top ten carry about 3.8%. Specimen: PBMCs. The receptor set was obtained from a middle-aged man in good health and CMV-seronegative. Both conserved end residues are part of each CDR3. Clone size is shown for a subset of rows, as once, few, many or a class of expanded clone.

V gene | clone size | CDR3 protein
TRBV7-2 | - | CASSLRQLNSPLHF
TRBV27 | - | CASRSRGGGGTTQYF
TRBV9 | - | CASSAGAEAKNIQYF
TRBV5-1 | - | CASSDLTKNNEQFF
TRBV18 | few | CASSPRELAGQETQYF
TRBV9 | - | CASSEYRTGAGANVLTF
TRBV4-1 | - | CASSQGMMGGRQPQHF
TRBV4-2 | - | CASSQDISGGNNEQFF
TRBV6-5 | - | CASKRWNTEAFF
TRBV2 | once | CASTAEGLGTGELFF
TRBV30 | - | CAWTGTGRGEAFF
TRBV29-1 | - | CSVEDSYEQYF
TRBV29-1 | - | CSGGGTLETQYF
TRBV5-6 | once | CASSRTPRGYTF
TRBV18 | - | CASQQDRVKTGELFF
TRBV7-9 | few | CSSSLGGLTEQFF
TRBV5-4 | - | CASRPGQTQSNYGYTF
TRBV7-9 | - | CASSFGGVEAFF
TRBV11-2 | - | CASSFLWEAQYF
TRBV11-3 | - | CASSSGDSYEQYF
TRBV5-1 | - | CASSLESRTPYNEQFF
TRBV9 | - | CASSRGTSGGGQETQYF
TRBV9 | - | CASSVADAGKYYEQYF
TRBV7-9 | - | CASTLRTGKVGEQFF
TRBV9 | few | CASSEGVAGPMHF
TRBV7-2 | - | CASKQSVNQPQHF
TRBV7-9 | - | CSSTGVAGSYGYTF
TRBV19 | - | CASRDRVTGANVLTF
TRBV19 | - | CASSPDPGGDYGYTF
TRBV19 | - | CASSPRTGNSNQPQHF
TRBV11-2 | - | CASSLGRVNTGELFF
TRBV19 | few | CASSRQGTTGELFF
TRBV19 | - | CASTKNSLEAFF
TRBV7-2 | - | CASSQRDSTYRGYEQYF
TRBV5-1 | - | CASSATGGANTGELFF
TRBV7-8 | - | CASSIGQGGTEAFF
TRBV6-5 | - | CASSYLGRGADTIYF
TRBV11-2 | - | CASSFTGGTEAFF
TRBV28 | - | CASSLGLTSVNNEQFF
TRBV7-9 | - | CASSPGGQGTNYGYTF
TRBV18 | - | CASSQGQAVTYEQYF
TRBV6-5 | - | CASRFSDEQYF
TRBV7-9 | - | CASSLALSGVSEQYF
TRBV6-5 | - | CASSPAANTDTQYF
TRBV5-8 | - | CASRLSSGNTIYF
TRBV18 | - | CASSPGQGVSYEQYF
TRBV11-3 | - | CATQDRADEQFF
TRBV27 | - | CASSWGTSGDNEQFF
TRBV6-5 | - | CASSMDRGRVEQYF
TRBV30 | - | CAWIGLHSGNTIYF
TRBV20-1 | - | CSAGNGTGSFF
TRBV5-1 | once | CASMRDGNTGELFF
TRBV7-8 | - | CASSKYRTDIQETQYF
TRBV30 | - | CAWSAAGLADNEQFF
TRBV5-1 | once | CASSQGGSYEQYF
TRBV20-1 | - | CSASWSGGYTF
TRBV6-5 | - | CASSTTGGDMGYTF
TRBV5-1 | - | CASSFAQGSEKLFF
TRBV19 | - | CASSTQGGKGEKLFF
TRBV15 | - | CATSRGDREGDEQYF